This T cell receptor beta chain is drawn from a study of shared clonotypes between healthy human individuals (dated by TCRdb to about 2020). Looking at the study overall: The cohort comprised a couple of women and three men aged 18 to 49 years. Per donor, three plates each were used for CD4 naive and CD4 memory, two for CD8 naive, and one for CD8 memory. To estimate repertoire size and how much clonotypes are shared between individuals, the study performed deep sequencing of blood TCR repertoires from roughly five healthy adults. Different laboratories and diverse techniques were used to prepare libraries and sequence TCR repertoires, to increase sequencing depth and limit assay-specific biases. Each donor's leukapheresis produced roughly between roughly 0.85 and 9.5 billion PBMCs. Results and caveats for the whole study, not just this receptor: Pairwise subsampling led to the expectation that sequencing depth would affect the degree of clonotype sharing among donors. Across a few donors, about 4.5% of naive CD4, roughly 3.5% of naive CD8, 2.3% of memory CD4, and 0.4% to 0.45% of memory CD8 clonotypes were shared. Compared with non-shared clonotypes, clonotypes shared by all four sorted-subset donors had higher generation probabilities. Rarefaction of sorted-subset datasets indicated incomplete sequencing despite the large sequencing depth. Sampling was restricted to blood, and TCR repertoires in tissue are likely to differ from TCR repertoires in blood. The small number of donors limited the genetic and exposure-history diversity represented. Estimated clonotype richness was generally larger for naive than for memory subsets.

TCR CDR3 regions were amplified from genomic DNA by multiplex PCR using the deep immunoSEQ assay. Genomic DNA extracted from each cell subset was distributed evenly over all wells of several immunoSEQ 96-well plates, and each plate served as one replicate. For sorted subsets, roughly 200 ng genomic DNA, equal to 25,000 to 35,000 T cell genomes, was loaded into each replicate PCR. Purified libraries were measured with a Qubit 3.0 fluorometer, size-checked on a Bioanalyzer 2100, and measured again with the KAPA Library Quantification kit. Each immunoSEQ 96-well plate was sequenced on its own single-read 150-cycle Illumina NextSeq 550 flow cell. For the original study's pipeline: Because the immunoSEQ output held only junctional sequences and lacked quality scores, the filtering could not match the filtering applied to full-length reads. Sequences were annotated with PyIR, a Python wrapper for IgBLAST v1.9, and V/J genes and CDR3 were assigned using IMGT germline references. Reads with weak V/J assignments (E-value above 1e-6), missing CDR3, stop codons, out-of-frame junctions, or ambiguous translated residues were removed. V3J clonotypes were defined as sequences sharing an identical inferred V gene, J gene, and CDR3 amino acid sequence. The percentage overlap between two repertoires was calculated by dividing the number of shared unique clonotypes by the size of the smaller repertoire. Richness of each repertoire was evaluated using RTK rarefaction, the Chao1 estimator, and Recon v2.1 estimates of unobserved clonotypes. Generation probabilities for all TCRbeta clonotypes obtained by the gDNA method from a handful of donors were computed using OLGA. TCRdb holds this immuneACCESS table with in-frame rearrangements only. Some clones are missing; in checked studies, unresolved V genes explain under half, and the rest has no known cause. Clonal size and the V and J genes are those of that table, whereas D and trimming came from the DNA. Here the sample has over 2 million clones; approximately 94% occur a single time. Roughly 1% of the sample goes to the ten largest clones.

About this clone itself: Its antigen is still unknown. Per-nucleotide qualities are absent, and no much larger clonotype sits a single base away.

CD8 naive samples were obtained by positive selection for CCR7 among CD45RO-negative cells, yielding a CD45RA+CCR7+ population from which TemRA cells were excluded. Healthy HIV-negative adults with no recently reported acute infections or vaccinations were included as donors. All donors were Caucasian adults living in Nashville, Tennessee, USA. Blood was obtained by leukapheresis, after which PBMCs were separated by Ficoll-Histopaque density gradient centrifugation and cryopreserved in liquid nitrogen vapor phase. Purity and quantity of every magnetically sorted T cell population were checked by analytical flow cytometry. Genomic DNA was isolated from each sorted fraction and quantified by UV absorbance on a Nanodrop 2000c. Via the germline V gene, CDR1 is MGHRA and CDR2 YSYEKL. The CDR3 spans 15 residues, from the cysteine through the phenylalanine. The sequence is cut down to CDR3 DNA, 45 bases in frame from base 1. Ends trimmed: V by 6 bases, J by 3 bases; bases unmatched to a gene: 11.

The source of this sequence is a man younger than 35 in good health. The chain couples TRBV4-1 to TRBJ2-7; TRBD1 lines up with 7 middle nucleotides. The sequenced material came from naive CD8+ T cells sorted from blood. Reading the label with the study, this specimen's cell subset or site is: CD45RA+CCR7+. The nucleotides are TGCGCCAGCAGTCTGGAACAGGGGACGGGCTACGAGCAGTACTTC. It translates as CASSLEQGTGYEQYF.